A single sample is the source of the 29 T cell receptor beta chains below, sequenced in a study of glioma-infiltrating T cells. TCR alpha and beta CDR3 regions were amplified from RNA using iRepertoire nested multiplex PCR. A single record per CDR3 protein comes from TCRdb applying MiXCR to the multiplex PCR reads. The sample yields about 93,000 distinct CDR3 sequences, about 37% seen once. The sample comprised glioma tissue, nonneoplastic brain tissue, or PBMCs (not recorded which). The receptors come from a human donor with low-grade glioma or glioblastoma, undergoing nonglioma brain surgery, or in good health (not recorded which).

This clonotype was recorded at least ten times. The chain couples TRBV3-1 to TRBJ2-2, with TRBD2 matching 8 bases. This CDR3 is 15 amino acids long. Germline trimming cut 1 base from V and 4 bases from J; bases unmatched to any gene: 2. CDR1 is LGHDT and CDR2 is YNNKEL in the germline V gene (reference sequence). CDR3 loop: CASSQAGGGTGELFF. The CDR3 DNA is TGTGCCAGCAGCCAAGCGGGAGGGGGCACCGGGGAGCTGTTTTTT.

In its sample, this clonotype was seen many times. This rearrangement joins TRBV2 to TRBJ1-2, with 7 positions matching TRBD1. This CDR3 contains 14 residues. The junction had 7 bases not matched to a gene; V was cut back by 7 bases and J by 2 bases. The germline gives CDR1 SNHLY, CDR2 FYNNEI. This chain's CDR3 is CASTEVGGNYGYTF. As DNA, the CDR3 is TGTGCCAGCACAGAGGTAGGGGGCAACTATGGCTACACCTTC.

This clonotype was observed many times. The chain couples TRBV14 to TRBJ1-5; D gene ambiguous. Trimming cost V 4 bases and J 7 bases, with 11 bases left between them. Per the germline V gene, CDR1 is SGHDN and CDR2 is FVKESK. CDR3 length equals 13 residues. Here the CDR3 DNA reads TGTGCCAGCAGCCCCCGGTCTGGGCAGCCCCAGCATTTT. Amino acid sequence: CASSPRSGQPQHF.

Comment on this clonotype: Just one base apart from a much larger clone, this may be a read error. This sequence joins TRBV18 and TRBJ2-7; 10 nucleotides agree with TRBD2. Germline V CDR1 and CDR2: KGHSH, LQKENI. With V trimmed by 5 bases and J by 2 bases, 6 bases remained unmatched. This CDR3 is 15 amino acids long. The CDR3 loop is CASSGTSVVTYEQYF. CDR3 in DNA: TGTGCCAGCTCAGGGACTAGCGTGGTGACCTACGAGCAGTACTTC. Using reference TRBV18 and TRBJ2-7 for the parts outside the CDR3, the full variable domain is NAGVMQNPRHLVRRRGQEARLRCSPMKGHSHVYWYRQLPEEGLKFMVYLQKENIIDESGMPKERFSAEFPKEGPSILRIQQVVRGDSAAYFCASSGTSVVTYEQYFGPGTRLTVT.

This clonotype was recorded many times. The chain employs TRBV25-1 and TRBJ1-1; possibly TRBD1 for D (5 bases). This CDR3 comprises 13 residues. Trimming took off 3 bases at V and 4 bases at J, with 9 bases between the two ends. Per germline, CDR1 MGHDK and CDR2 SYGVNS. Here the CDR3 DNA reads TGTGCCAGCAGTGACAGGGTATCCACTGAAGCTTTCTTT. Residues: CASSDRVSTEAFF.

This clonotype was recorded many times. The CDR3 region has the DNA TGTGCCAGCAGTGAAGTACGGGAGCCCTACAATGAGCAGTTCTTC. Its translation is CASSEVREPYNEQFF. The V and J genes are TRBV6-1 and TRBJ2-1; a possible D gene is TRBD2 (6 bases). V was shortened by 1 base and J by 2 bases, with 9 bases between the two germline ends. The CDR3 length is 15 residues. Germline loops: CDR1 MNHNS, CDR2 SASEGT.

The table lists this clonotype with many counts. This chain joins TRBV19 and TRBJ1-5, with TRBD1 matching 10 bases. V was clipped by 7 bases and J by 4 bases; unmatched bases: 7. This CDR3 is 15 amino acids long. Germline values: CDR1 LNHDA, CDR2 SQIVND (reference sequence). Written as DNA, the CDR3 is TGTGCCAGTACACCATGGGACAGGGGAAATCAGCCCCAGCATTTT. Its translation is CASTPWDRGNQPQHF.

This clonotype was observed at least ten times. The J gene is TRBJ1-5, the V gene TRBV19; D uncertain. The CDR3 totals 14 residues. V was trimmed by 4 bases and J by 4 bases, leaving 11 bases between them. The germline gives CDR1 LNHDA, CDR2 SQIVND (reference sequence). The CDR3 DNA reads as TGTGCCAGTAGTACGATGCAATATAATCAGCCCCAGCATTTT. Amino acids: CASSTMQYNQPQHF. The whole variable domain, filled in from reference TRBV19 and TRBJ1-5, reads DGGITQSPKYLFRKEGQNVTLSCEQNLNHDAMYWYRQDPGQGLRLIYYSQIVNDFQKGDIAEGYSVSREKKESFPLTVTSAQKNPTAFYLCASSTMQYNQPQHFGDGTRLSIL.

This clonotype was seen a handful of times. The chain employs TRBV29-1 and TRBJ2-1, with 7 bases aligning to TRBD1. After removal of 7 bases from V and 0 bases from J, the junction contained 9 bases not matched to a gene. CDR1 and CDR2 (germline): SQVTM, ANQGSEA. The CDR3 has 15 residues. The CDR3: CSAVVGQVSYNEQFF. CDR3 DNA sequence: TGCAGCGCCGTAGTAGGACAGGTCTCCTACAATGAGCAGTTCTTC.

This clonotype showed up many times. The chain employs TRBV20-1 and TRBJ2-5; 7 nucleotides agree with TRBD1. The V and J ends lost 6 bases and 4 bases, in that order; junction bases with no gene match: 5. Germline V gene data show CDR1 as DFQATT and CDR2 as SNEGSKA (reference sequence). The CDR3 has 12 amino acids. The CDR3 here is CSATQGLETQYF. In DNA, the CDR3 is TGCAGTGCCACACAGGGGCTAGAGACCCAGTACTTC.

For this clonotype: This CDR3 is missing its conserved last phenylalanine or tryptophan, likely due to a read error. V gene TRBV27 combines with J gene TRBJ2-7; D not certain. The CDR3 is 14 amino acids. Trimming removed 3 bases at V and 5 bases at J, with 14 bases between. Germline V lookup: CDR1 MNHEY, CDR2 SMNVEV (reference sequence). The CDR3: CASSFAWIVNEQYL. Written as DNA, the CDR3 is TGTGCCAGCAGTTTTGCCTGGATCGTGAACGAGCAGTACCTC.

In this sample, this clonotype turned up a few times. With a much larger clone just one base away, this may be a read error. The genes are TRBV7-2 and TRBJ1-5; perhaps TRBD1 as D (5 bases). The germline V gene has CDR1 SGHTA and CDR2 FQGNSA. This CDR3 is 14 amino acids long. DNA of the CDR3: TGTGCCAGCAGCCAAGGAAGGGGCAATCGGCCCCAGCATTTT. The encoded protein is CASSQGRGNRPQHF. The variable domain in full, with the rest retrieved from reference TRBV7-2 and TRBJ1-5, is GAGVSQSPSNKVTEKGKDVELRCDPISGHTALYWYRQSLGQGLEFLIYFQGNSAPDKSGLPSDRFSAERTGGSVSTLTIQRTQQEDSAVYLCASSQGRGNRPQHFGDGTRLSIL.

This clonotype has a count of ten or more. The chain has TRBV3-1 and TRBJ2-1; D is unclear. V was shortened by 6 bases and J by 9 bases, with 12 bases between the two germline ends. Looked up from germline, CDR1 is LGHDT and CDR2 is YNNKEL (reference sequence). The CDR3 is made up of 12 amino acids. The CDR3 here is CASSLVLGEQFF. CDR3 bases: TGTGCCAGCAGTCTAGTGTTAGGTGAGCAGTTCTTC.

As for this clonotype: Mismatch with germline at one junction end may stem from a read error. The V and J genes are TRBV20-1 and TRBJ1-1; D not resolved. The CDR3 spans 14 residues. Germline values: CDR1 DFQATT, CDR2 SNEGSKA (reference sequence). The chain's CDR3 is CSASQVRLNTEDFF. In nucleotides, the CDR3 is TGCAGTGCCAGCCAGGTCAGGTTGAACACTGAAGATTTCTTT.

With respect to this clonotype: The conserved phenylalanine or tryptophan normally closing the CDR3 is absent here, so this likely arose from a read error. This chain joins TRBV5-4 and TRBJ2-1; the match to TRBD2 covers 7 bases. From germline, CDR1 is SGHNT and CDR2 YYREEE (reference sequence). V gave up 0 bases and J gave up 1 base; unmatched junction bases: 1. The CDR3 consists of 15 residues. The CDR3 here is CASSLGAGSYNEQFL. The CDR3 DNA is TGTGCCAGCAGCTTGGGAGCGGGATCCTACAATGAGCAGTTCCTC.

Ten or more counts support this clonotype. V gene TRBV3-1 combines with J gene TRBJ2-5; 9 nucleotides line up with TRBD2. The CDR3 runs to 18 residues. The germline V gene encodes CDR1 LGHDT and CDR2 YNNKEL (reference sequence). V was clipped by 3 bases and J by 5 bases; unmatched bases: 16. The CDR3 here is CASSQIKPSGRFRETQYF. The CDR3 DNA is TGTGCCAGCAGCCAGATCAAGCCCAGCGGGAGGTTTCGGGAGACCCAGTACTTC.

To note about this clonotype: At one of its ends the junction is not consistent with the germline gene, which may arise from a read error. The chain has TRBV28 and TRBJ2-4; D not resolved. The CDR3 runs to 17 residues. Germline V CDR1 and CDR2: MDHEN, SYDVKM. The chain's CDR3 is CASSTQRAGLAKSIQYF. CDR3 coding DNA: TGCGCCAGCAGTACTCAACGGGCAGGATTAGCCAAAAGCATTCAGTACTTC.

A remark on this clonotype: The CDR3 end shows no conserved phenylalanine or tryptophan, and so a read error is likely. The chain links TRBV5-1 to TRBJ2-1; unclear D gene. The ends were cut back, 4 bases at V and 6 bases at J, with 14 bases in the middle. This CDR3 has 14 amino acids. Germline CDR1 SGHRS, CDR2 YFSETQ. CDR3: CASSMRLGFNEQFL. In DNA, the CDR3 is TGCGCCAGCAGCATGAGGCTAGGGTTCAATGAGCAGTTCTTA.

The chain joins TRBV4-1 to TRBJ1-1; no firm D call. V gave up 4 bases and J gave up 3 bases, with 12 bases separating them. CDR3 length equals 14 residues. Per germline, CDR1 MGHRA and CDR2 YSYEKL. The CDR3 sequence is CASSPHGPHTEAFF. DNA for the CDR3: TGCGCCAGCAGCCCACACGGACCGCACACTGAAGCTTTCTTT.

The table lists this clonotype with many counts. One end of the junction fails to match germline, which may point to a read error. V and J are TRBV12-3 or TRBV12-4 and TRBJ1-6; D call uncertain. The CDR3 is 8 residues long. CDR3 loop: CASSSPFF. The DNA of the CDR3 is TGTGCCAGCAGTTCCCCCTTCTTT.

This clonotype has at least ten counts. This rearrangement joins TRBV29-1 to TRBJ1-1; no reliable D call. Germline CDR1 reads SQVTM; CDR2 reads ANQGSEA. The V gene lost 7 bases and the J gene lost 2 bases, with 14 bases spanning the gap. There are 13 residues in the CDR3. The CDR3 spells CSASQLLNTEAFF. The CDR3 coding sequence is TGCAGCGCCTCCCAACTTTTAAACACTGAAGCTTTCTTT.

The chain combines TRBV12-3 or TRBV12-4 with TRBJ1-1; a possible D gene is TRBD1 (6 bases). Trimming removed 9 bases at V and 5 bases at J, with 16 bases between. CDR3 length: 13 amino acids. DNA of the CDR3: TGTGCCAGAAGCCGTACAGGGAAGACTGAAGCTTTCTTT. Its protein is CARSRTGKTEAFF.

The chain combines TRBV4-1 with TRBJ1-2; D ambiguous. Per the germline V gene, CDR1 is MGHRA and CDR2 is YSYEKL. The V end was cut by 1 base, the J end by 9 bases, with 21 bases between. The CDR3 runs to 16 residues. The CDR3 region is CASSQVDMGFTGSYTF. The CDR3 DNA reads TGCGCCAGCAGCCAAGTAGATATGGGATTTACGGGAAGCTACACCTTC.

This chain uses TRBV28 with TRBJ2-3; no definite D call. V shed 6 bases and J shed 0 bases, with 13 bases lying between them. CDR1 MDHEN and CDR2 SYDVKM come from the germline V gene. The CDR3 is 15 amino acids. The CDR3 coding sequence is TGTGCCAGCAGCTTTCAAGCATTAAGCACAGATACGCAGTATTTT. Translation: CASSFQALSTDTQYF.

About this clonotype: A read error is likely, as this CDR3 ends without the conserved phenylalanine or tryptophan. Because the CDR3's place on the DNA is in doubt, the DNA is left out and the CDR3 is given as listed by TCRdb. The chain combines TRBV5-1 with TRBJ2-7. Germline CDR1 is SGHRS and CDR2 is YFSETQ. 15 amino acids form the CDR3, both terminal residues included. The CDR3 loop reads CASSSGHTSTYEQCS.

This clonotype came up many times. The gene calls are TRBV12-3 or TRBV12-4 and TRBJ1-1; D unresolved. The germline V and J ends were trimmed by 2 bases and 1 base, with 14 bases remaining between them. The CDR3 extends over 16 amino acids. The chain's CDR3 is CASSLRLWMRNTEAFF. The CDR3 DNA sequence: TGTGCCAGCAGTTTACGTCTGTGGATGAGGAACACTGAAGCTTTCTTT.

Concerning this clonotype itself: This may come from a read error, since a much larger clone is one base off. CDR3 sequence reads: CASGSALTWGNEQFF. The CDR3 coding sequence is TGTGCTAGTGGTTCTGCACTAACTTGGGGCAATGAGCAGTTCTTC. The chain links TRBV12-5 to TRBJ2-1; D is undetermined. V gave up 4 bases and J gave up 6 bases, with 16 bases separating them. In germline, CDR1 is LGHNT, CDR2 FRNRAP. The CDR3 runs to 15 residues. The full variable domain, its missing parts supplied by reference TRBV12-5 and TRBJ2-1, is DARVTQTPRHKVTEMGQEVTMRCQPILGHNTVFWYRQTMMQGLELLAYFRNRAPLDDSGMPKDRFSAEMPDATLATLKIQPSEPRDSAVYFCASGSALTWGNEQFFGPGTRLTVL.

This clonotype was observed many times. The chain carries TRBV5-6 and TRBJ1-1; TRBD1 matches at 7 bases. This CDR3 is 13 amino acids long. Germline trimming cut 4 bases from V and 10 bases from J; bases unmatched to any gene: 10. The germline CDR1 and CDR2 sequences are SGHDT and YYEEEE. The CDR3 coding sequence is TGTGCCAGCAGCATTACAGGGGACCTCGGAGCTTTCTTT. Protein sequence: CASSITGDLGAFF.

Worth noting for this clonotype: The junction differs from germline at one of its ends, possibly a read error. J is TRBJ2-5 and V is TRBV28; the match to TRBD1 covers 10 bases. This CDR3 comprises 15 residues. Looked up from germline, CDR1 is MDHEN and CDR2 is SYDVKM. CDR3 sequence (DNA): TGTGCCAGCAGTTTACCCGACAGGGGGCAAGAGACCCAATACTTC. Translating gives CASSLPDRGQETQYF.